This T cell receptor (beta chain) was sequenced for a study of response to subunit inactivated influenza vaccine. Broader study findings: Authors suggested few new T cells are recruited by each seasonal influenza vaccination.

With 1 base clipped from V and 2 bases from J, the junction kept 10 bases outside the gene matches. CDR3 size: 19 residues. Germline CDR1 reads LGHDT; CDR2 reads YNNKEL (reference sequence). The count of this clonotype is one. Antigen: not known. TCRdb analysed the RT-PCR reads with MiXCR anew, one entry per CDR3 protein. The sample lists roughly 460,000 distinct CDR3 sequences; 10% to 11% were seen once. The rearrangement joins TRBV3-1 to TRBJ2-1; 11 bases agree with TRBD2. The TCR was taken from a man aged 50 to 60 who received an inactivated influenza vaccine. The material was PBMCs from blood, obtained more than 35 days after vaccination. The CDR3, as DNA: TGTGCCAGCAGCCAAGTCCCCGGACTAGCGGGTGATCCCTACAATGAGCAGTTCTTC. It encodes CASSQVPGLAGDPYNEQFF.